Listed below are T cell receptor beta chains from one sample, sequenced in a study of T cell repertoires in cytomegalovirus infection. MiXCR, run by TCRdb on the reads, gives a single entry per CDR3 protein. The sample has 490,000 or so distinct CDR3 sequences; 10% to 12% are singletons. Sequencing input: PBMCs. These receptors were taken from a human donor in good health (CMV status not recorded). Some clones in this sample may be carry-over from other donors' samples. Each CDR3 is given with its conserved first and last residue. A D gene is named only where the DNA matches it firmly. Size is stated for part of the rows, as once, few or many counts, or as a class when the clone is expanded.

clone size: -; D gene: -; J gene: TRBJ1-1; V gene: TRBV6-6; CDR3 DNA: TGTGCCAGCATGAGGGGATACACTGAAGCTTTCTTT; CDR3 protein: CASMRGYTEAFF
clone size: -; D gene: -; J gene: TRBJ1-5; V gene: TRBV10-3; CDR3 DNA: TGTGCCATCAGCGGGACGGGTCAAAGCAATCAGCCCCAGCATTTT; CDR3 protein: CAISGTGQSNQPQHF
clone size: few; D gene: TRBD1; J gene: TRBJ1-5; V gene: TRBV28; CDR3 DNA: TGTGCCAGCAGTTTTCCGAGCCGTTTTGGGACAGGGAGGAATCAGCCCCAGCATTTT; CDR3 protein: CASSFPSRFGTGRNQPQHF
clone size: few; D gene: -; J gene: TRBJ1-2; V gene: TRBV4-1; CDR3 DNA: TGCGCCAGCAGCCAAGGGAGAGAAAACTATGGCTACACCTTC; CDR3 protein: CASSQGRENYGYTF
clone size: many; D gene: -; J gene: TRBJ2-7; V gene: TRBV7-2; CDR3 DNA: TGTGCCAGCAGCTTACGACTAGGGATCTCCTACGAGCAGTACTTC; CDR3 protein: CASSLRLGISYEQYF
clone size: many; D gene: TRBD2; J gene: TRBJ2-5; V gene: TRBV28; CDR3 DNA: TGTGCCAGCAGTTCAGCGGGAGTGCAGGAGACCCAGTACTTC; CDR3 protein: CASSSAGVQETQYF
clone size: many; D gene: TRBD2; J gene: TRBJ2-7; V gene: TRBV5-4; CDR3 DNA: TGTGCCAGCAGCTCGTGGGTAGTCGCTAGCGGCCTCTACGAGCAGTACTTC; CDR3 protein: CASSSWVVASGLYEQYF
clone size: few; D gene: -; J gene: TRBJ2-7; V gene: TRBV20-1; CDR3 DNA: TGCAGTGCTAGTGGGCAGGGGGGATCCTACGAGCAGTACTTC; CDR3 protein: CSASGQGGSYEQYF
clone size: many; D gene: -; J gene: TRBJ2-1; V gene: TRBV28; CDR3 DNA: TGTGCCAGCAGGTACAGGCAAGTGGGCTACAATGAGCAGTTCTTC; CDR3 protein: CASRYRQVGYNEQFF
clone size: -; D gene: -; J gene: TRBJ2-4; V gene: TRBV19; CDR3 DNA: TGTGCCACAGCAAGTAATATAGCCAAAAACATTCAGTACTTC; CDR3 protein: CATASNIAKNIQYF
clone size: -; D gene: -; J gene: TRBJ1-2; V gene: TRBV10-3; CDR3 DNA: TGTGCCATCAGTGACTCGGCTGCTGGCTACACCTTC; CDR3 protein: CAISDSAAGYTF
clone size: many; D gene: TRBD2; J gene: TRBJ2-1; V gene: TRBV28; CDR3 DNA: TGTGCCAGCACCCTATGGACGAGCGGGAGCCACAATGAGCAGTTCTTC; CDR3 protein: CASTLWTSGSHNEQFF
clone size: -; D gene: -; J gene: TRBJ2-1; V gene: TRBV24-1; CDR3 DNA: TGTGCCACCAGTGACACGGGGGCGGGGGCCTACAATGAGCAGTTCTTC; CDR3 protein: CATSDTGAGAYNEQFF
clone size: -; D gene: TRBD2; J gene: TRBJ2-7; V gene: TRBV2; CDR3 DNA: TGTGCCAGCACCGGGGCTAGCGGGAGCTGGAATTCCTACGAGCAGTACTTC; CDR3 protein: CASTGASGSWNSYEQYF
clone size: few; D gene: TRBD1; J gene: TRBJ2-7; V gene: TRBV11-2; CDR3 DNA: TGTGCCAGCAGCTTTGGACAGGTGAGGGCCGAGCAGTACTTC; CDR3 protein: CASSFGQVRAEQYF
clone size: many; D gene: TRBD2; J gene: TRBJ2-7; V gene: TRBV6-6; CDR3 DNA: TGTGCCAGCAGTCCCCCCGGGACTAGCGTATCCTACGAGCAGTACTTC; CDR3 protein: CASSPPGTSVSYEQYF